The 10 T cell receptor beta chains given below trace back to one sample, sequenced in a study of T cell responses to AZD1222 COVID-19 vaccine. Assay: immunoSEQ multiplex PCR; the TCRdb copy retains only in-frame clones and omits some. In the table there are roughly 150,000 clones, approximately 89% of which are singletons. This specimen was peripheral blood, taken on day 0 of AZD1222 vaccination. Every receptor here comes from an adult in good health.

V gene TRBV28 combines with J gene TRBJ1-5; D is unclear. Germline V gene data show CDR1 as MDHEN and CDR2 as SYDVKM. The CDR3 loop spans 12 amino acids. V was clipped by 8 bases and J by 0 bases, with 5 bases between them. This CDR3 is CASGDSNQPQHF. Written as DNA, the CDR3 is TGTGCCAGCGGGGATAGCAATCAGCCCCAGCATTTT.

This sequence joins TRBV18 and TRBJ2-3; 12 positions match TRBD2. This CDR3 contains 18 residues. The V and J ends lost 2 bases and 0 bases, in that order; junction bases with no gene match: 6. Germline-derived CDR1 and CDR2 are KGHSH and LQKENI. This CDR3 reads CASSPGTSGFTSTDTQYF. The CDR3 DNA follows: TGTGCCAGCTCACCAGGGACTAGCGGGTTTACTAGCACAGATACGCAGTATTTT.

In DNA form, the CDR3 reads TGTGCCAGCAGCACATCCGGGACAATTCCCTACGAGCAGTACTTC. It yields the protein CASSTSGTIPYEQYF. The chain couples TRBV11-1 to TRBJ2-7; possible D gene TRBD1, 6 bases. The CDR3 is 15 residues long. Germline values: CDR1 SGHAT, CDR2 FQDESV (reference sequence). Trimming took off 5 bases at V and 2 bases at J, with 16 bases between the two ends.

The CDR3 coding sequence is TGTGCCATCAGTTCGAGGAAACAAGAGACCCAGTACTTC. Translated: CAISSRKQETQYF. The V gene is TRBV10-3, the J gene TRBJ2-5; no definite D call. V was trimmed by 5 bases and J by 2 bases, leaving 9 bases between them. This CDR3 has 13 residues. Per the germline V gene, CDR1 is ENHRY and CDR2 is SYGVKD.

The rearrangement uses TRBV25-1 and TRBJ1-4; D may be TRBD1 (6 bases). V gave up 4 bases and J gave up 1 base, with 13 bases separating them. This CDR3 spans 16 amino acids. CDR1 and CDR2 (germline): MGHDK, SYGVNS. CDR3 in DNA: TGTGCCAGCAGTGCTCGCACACAGGGAACTAATGAAAAACTGTTTTTT. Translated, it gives CASSARTQGTNEKLFF.

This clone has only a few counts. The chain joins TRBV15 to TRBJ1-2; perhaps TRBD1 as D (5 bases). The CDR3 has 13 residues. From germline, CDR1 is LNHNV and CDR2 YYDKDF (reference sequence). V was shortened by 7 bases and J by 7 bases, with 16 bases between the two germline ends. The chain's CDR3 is CATNSLRAGGYTF. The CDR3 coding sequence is TGTGCCACCAACTCCCTCAGGGCGGGTGGCTACACCTTC.

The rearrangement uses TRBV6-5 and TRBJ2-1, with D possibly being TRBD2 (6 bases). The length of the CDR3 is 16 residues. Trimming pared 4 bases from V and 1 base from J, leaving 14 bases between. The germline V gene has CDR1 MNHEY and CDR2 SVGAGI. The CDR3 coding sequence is TGTGCCAGCAGTTCGAAGCTCGGGGGTTCCTACAATGAGCAGTTCTTC. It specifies CASSSKLGGSYNEQFF.

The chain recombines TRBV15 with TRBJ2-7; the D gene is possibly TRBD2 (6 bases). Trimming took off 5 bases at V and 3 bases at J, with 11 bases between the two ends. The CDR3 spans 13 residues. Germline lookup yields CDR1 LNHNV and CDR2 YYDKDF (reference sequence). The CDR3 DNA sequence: TGTGCCACCAGCGTCAAGGGACTCTACGAGCAGTACTTC. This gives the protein CATSVKGLYEQYF.

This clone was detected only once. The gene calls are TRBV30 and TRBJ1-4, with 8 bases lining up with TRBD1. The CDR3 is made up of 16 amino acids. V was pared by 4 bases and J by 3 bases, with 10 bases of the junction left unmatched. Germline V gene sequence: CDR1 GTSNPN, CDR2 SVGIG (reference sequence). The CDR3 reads CAWNSPGGSSNEKLFF. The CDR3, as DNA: TGTGCCTGGAATTCCCCAGGGGGCTCCTCTAATGAAAAACTGTTTTTT.

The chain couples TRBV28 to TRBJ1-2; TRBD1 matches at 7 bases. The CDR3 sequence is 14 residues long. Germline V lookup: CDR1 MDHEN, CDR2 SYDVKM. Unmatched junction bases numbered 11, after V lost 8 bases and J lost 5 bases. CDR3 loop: CASQVPTGFYGYTF. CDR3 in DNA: TGTGCCAGCCAAGTCCCGACAGGGTTTTATGGCTACACCTTC.